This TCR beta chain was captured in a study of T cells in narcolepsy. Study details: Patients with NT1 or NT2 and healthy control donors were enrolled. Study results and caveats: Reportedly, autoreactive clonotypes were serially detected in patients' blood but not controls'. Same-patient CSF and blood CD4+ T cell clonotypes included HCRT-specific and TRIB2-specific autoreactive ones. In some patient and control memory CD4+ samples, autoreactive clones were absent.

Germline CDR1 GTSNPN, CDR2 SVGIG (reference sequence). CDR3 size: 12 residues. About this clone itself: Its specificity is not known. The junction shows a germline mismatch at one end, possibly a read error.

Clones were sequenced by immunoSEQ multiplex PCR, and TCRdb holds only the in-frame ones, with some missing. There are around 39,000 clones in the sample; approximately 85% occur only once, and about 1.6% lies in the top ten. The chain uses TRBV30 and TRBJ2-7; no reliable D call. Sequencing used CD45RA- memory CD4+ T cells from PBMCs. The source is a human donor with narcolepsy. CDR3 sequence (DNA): TGTGCCTGGAGAAGTTCCACCTACGGGCAGTACTTC. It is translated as CAWRSSTYGQYF.